A single sample is the source of the 32 T cell receptor beta chains below, sequenced in a study of shared clonotypes between healthy human individuals. CD8 cells classed as naive were CD45RO-negative and positively selected for CCR7, excluding terminally differentiated effector memory CD45RA+ cells. TCRdb's copy holds only in-frame clones and misses some; the assay was immunoSEQ multiplex PCR. The sample records about 1,800,000 clones, about 95% being singletons. Sequenced material: naive CD8+ T cells sorted from blood. These receptors all come from a man aged 18 to 29 in good health.

V and J are TRBV4-1 and TRBJ1-5, with D possibly being TRBD1 (5 bases). CDR1 MGHRA and CDR2 YSYEKL come from the germline V gene. Trimming removed 0 bases from V and 4 bases from J, with 13 bases in between. The CDR3 sequence is 16 residues long. The CDR3 is CASSQDLLSGNQPQHF. The CDR3 DNA follows: TGCGCCAGCAGCCAAGACCTACTATCAGGGAATCAGCCCCAGCATTTT.

The genes are TRBV6-5 and TRBJ2-7; 9 nucleotides align to TRBD2. Germline assignment: CDR1 MNHEY and CDR2 SVGAGI. The CDR3 has 14 residues. J was trimmed by 4 bases and V by 6 bases; bases with no gene match: 7. CDR3 bases: TGTGCCAGCAGGCCGGGACTAGCAGCGTACGAGCAGTACTTC. Protein product: CASRPGLAAYEQYF.

A note on this clone: Other nucleotide sequences in the sample specify the same CDR3. This chain uses TRBV25-1 with TRBJ1-6, with D possibly matching TRBD1 (6 bases). V was trimmed by 5 bases and J by 5 bases, leaving 7 bases between them. Germline CDR1 is MGHDK and CDR2 is SYGVNS. CDR3 length: 13 amino acids. The CDR3 nucleotides read TGTGCCAGCAGTCAGGGGAATAATTCACCCCTCCACTTT. As protein: CASSQGNNSPLHF.

This chain joins TRBV21-1 and TRBJ1-6; the D segment call TRBD1 is taken from the table without a DNA check. TRBV21-1 is a pseudogene locus. This CDR3 has 18 residues. Written as DNA, the CDR3 is TGTGCCAGCAGCCCACCTCTGGGCAGGGGAACCTATAATTCACCCCTCCACTTT. It codes for CASSPPLGRGTYNSPLHF.

This clone was seen just once. The V gene is TRBV9, the J gene TRBJ1-2; D is undetermined. The CDR3 is 15 amino acids. Germline V gives CDR1 SGDLS, CDR2 YYNGEE. V was trimmed by 4 bases and J by 2 bases, leaving 15 bases between them. CDR3 region: CASSKTPSGNYGYTF. The CDR3 DNA is TGTGCCAGCAGCAAGACACCCTCCGGGAACTATGGCTACACCTTC.

This chain uses TRBV7-9 with TRBJ1-4; D is undetermined. Per the germline V gene, CDR1 is SEHNR and CDR2 is FQNEAQ (reference sequence). V lost 5 bases to trimming and J lost 8 bases, with 18 bases between them. The CDR3 totals 15 residues. CDR3: CASSPHGVLAEKLFF. CDR3 sequence (DNA): TGTGCCAGCAGCCCACATGGGGTATTGGCCGAAAAACTGTTTTTT. The full variable domain, with the rest looked up from reference TRBV7-9 and TRBJ1-4, is DTGVSQNPRHKITKRGQNVTFRCDPISEHNRLYWYRQTLGQGPEFLTYFQNEAQLEKSRLLSDRFSAERPKGSFSTLEIQRTEQGDSAMYLCASSPHGVLAEKLFFGSGTQLSVL.

This clone was detected only once. The chain recombines TRBV19 with TRBJ2-7; D gene unclear. Trimming pared 3 bases from V and 6 bases from J, leaving 15 bases between. The germline V gene encodes CDR1 LNHDA and CDR2 SQIVND (reference sequence). The CDR3 has 14 amino acids. CDR3 protein: CASSISDLGFEQYF. The CDR3 nucleotides read TGTGCCAGTAGTATTAGTGACCTGGGGTTCGAGCAGTACTTC.

The chain combines TRBV6-6 with TRBJ2-2; 7 nucleotides line up with TRBD2. The V gene end was trimmed by 6 bases and the J gene end by 3 bases; junction bases not matched to a gene: 4. CDR1 MNHNY and CDR2 SVGAGI come from the germline V gene (reference sequence). The length of the CDR3 is 14 residues. The CDR3 protein is CASRQRGDTGELFF. The CDR3 region has the DNA TGTGCCAGCAGACAACGGGGGGACACCGGGGAGCTGTTTTTT.

This chain connects TRBV2 to TRBJ2-5, with D possibly called TRBD1 or TRBD2 (6 bases each). CDR1 is SNHLY, CDR2 FYNNEI, per germline. CDR3 length: 18 residues. Trimming cost V 5 bases and J 0 bases, with 22 bases left between them. The CDR3 region has the DNA TGTGCCAGCAGTTCCCAAGTAGACCCGCGGGACAACCAAGAGACCCAGTACTTC. This translates into CASSSQVDPRDNQETQYF.

V usage is TRBV7-9 and J usage is TRBJ2-1; D may be TRBD1 (6 bases). V was pared by 5 bases and J by 2 bases, with 13 bases between. The CDR3 covers 15 residues. Germline V gene sequence: CDR1 SEHNR, CDR2 FQNEAQ (reference sequence). CDR3 sequence reads: CASSPRDTTYNEQFF. CDR3 in DNA: TGTGCCAGCAGCCCGAGGGACACTACCTACAATGAGCAGTTCTTC. The entire variable domain, with the rest obtained from reference TRBV7-9 and TRBJ2-1, is as follows: DTGVSQNPRHKITKRGQNVTFRCDPISEHNRLYWYRQTLGQGPEFLTYFQNEAQLEKSRLLSDRFSAERPKGSFSTLEIQRTEQGDSAMYLCASSPRDTTYNEQFFGPGTRLTVL.

This clone was counted once. V and J are TRBV4-1 and TRBJ2-3, with 12 positions matching TRBD2. The CDR3 contains 15 residues. Unmatched junction bases numbered 3, after V lost 4 bases and J lost 4 bases. Germline V gene lookup returns CDR1 MGHRA and CDR2 YSYEKL. In DNA, the CDR3 is TGCGCCAGCAGCCCAGGACTAGCGGGGCCAGATACGCAGTATTTT. Translating gives CASSPGLAGPDTQYF.

The chain links TRBV30 to TRBJ2-2; TRBD2 aligns across 11 bases. Looked up from germline, CDR1 is GTSNPN and CDR2 is SVGIG (reference sequence). CDR3 length: 18 amino acids. V trimming: 0 bases; J trimming: 1 base; junction bases outside the gene matches: 7. The CDR3 is CAWSVQRTSGLNTGELFF. CDR3 in DNA: TGTGCCTGGAGTGTACAACGGACTAGCGGGTTGAACACCGGGGAGCTGTTTTTT. The whole variable domain, filled in from reference TRBV30 and TRBJ2-2, reads SQTIHQWPATLVQPVGSPLSLECTVEGTSNPNLYWYRQAAGRGLQLLFYSVGIGQISSEVPQNLSASRPQDRQFILSSKKLLLSDSGFYLCAWSVQRTSGLNTGELFFGEGSRLTVL.

The chain recombines TRBV5-6 with TRBJ2-7; TRBD1 aligns across 7 bases. Trimming at V came to 3 bases and at J to 4 bases, leaving 10 bases not matched to a gene. Germline values: CDR1 SGHDT, CDR2 YYEEEE. The CDR3 length is 15 residues. This CDR3 is CASSSTGSYSYEQYF. In DNA, the CDR3 is TGTGCCAGCAGCTCGACAGGGAGTTACTCATACGAGCAGTACTTC. Full variable domain (outside the CDR3, taken from reference TRBV5-6 and TRBJ2-7): DAGVTQSPTHLIKTRGQQVTLRCSPKSGHDTVSWYQQALGQGPQFIFQYYEEEERQRGNFPDRFSGHQFPNYSSELNVNALLLGDSALYLCASSSTGSYSYEQYFGPGTRLTVT.

About this clone itself: In the same sample, other DNA sequences code for this CDR3. In nucleotides, the CDR3 is TGTGCCAGCAGCGTAGATCAAGACGAGCAGTACTTC. Translation: CASSVDQDEQYF. The rearrangement joins TRBV9 to TRBJ2-7; no reliable D call. The CDR3 consists of 12 residues. CDR1 and CDR2 (germline): SGDLS, YYNGEE. V lost 0 bases and J lost 5, with 6 bases in between. The full variable domain, rest sourced from reference TRBV9 and TRBJ2-7, is DSGVTQTPKHLITATGQRVTLRCSPRSGDLSVYWYQQSLDQGLQFLIQYYNGEERAKGNILERFSAQQFPDLHSELNLSSLELGDSALYFCASSVDQDEQYFGPGTRLTVT.

The gene calls are TRBV5-4 and TRBJ2-5, with TRBD2 identical over 9 bases. V dropped 0 bases and J dropped 5; count of bases not matched to a gene: 11. This CDR3 region has 17 residues. Germline CDR1 is SGHNT and CDR2 is YYREEE (reference sequence). CDR3 DNA sequence: TGTGCCAGCAGCTTGGGGCTAGCGGGAACTCGGTCGGAGACCCAGTACTTC. It is translated as CASSLGLAGTRSETQYF.

The CDR3 sequence: CASTRTGSSYEQYF. The DNA for the CDR3 is TGTGCCAGCACCCGGACAGGGAGCTCCTACGAGCAGTACTTC. The chain carries TRBV2 and TRBJ2-7; 8 bases match TRBD1. V lost 7 bases and J lost 0; bases outside the gene matches: 5. Germline loops: CDR1 SNHLY, CDR2 FYNNEI. This CDR3 is 14 amino acids long. Full variable domain (remainder filled in from reference TRBV2 and TRBJ2-7): EPEVTQTPSHQVTQMGQEVILRCVPISNHLYFYWYRQILGQKVEFLVSFYNNEISEKSEIFDDQFSVERPDGSNFTLKIRSTKLEDSAMYFCASTRTGSSYEQYFGPGTRLTVT.

The J gene is TRBJ2-7, the V gene TRBV21-1; no DNA check was done on the table's D call, TRBD2. TRBV21-1 is noted as a pseudogene. The CDR3 sequence is 16 residues long. This CDR3 reads CASSNYSGGGSYEQYF. For the CDR3, the DNA is TGTGCCAGCAGCAACTACTCTGGTGGCGGGTCCTACGAGCAGTACTTC.

The chain carries TRBV19 and TRBJ2-3; D might be TRBD2 (6 bases). V gave up 5 bases and J gave up 4 bases, with 13 bases separating them. CDR1 is LNHDA and CDR2 is SQIVND in the germline V gene (reference sequence). The CDR3 covers 14 residues. The CDR3 reads CASSAEGRADTQYF. CDR3 sequence (DNA): TGTGCCAGTAGTGCGGAGGGAAGGGCAGATACGCAGTATTTT.

The chain couples TRBV25-1 to TRBJ2-7; TRBD1 agrees at 8 bases. With V trimmed by 4 bases and J by 2 bases, 7 bases remained unmatched. Germline assignment: CDR1 MGHDK and CDR2 SYGVNS. The CDR3 is made up of 15 amino acids. CDR3 in amino acids: CASSGSGTGAYEQYF. CDR3 in DNA: TGTGCCAGCAGTGGATCCGGGACAGGTGCCTACGAGCAGTACTTC.

The chain carries TRBV27 and TRBJ2-1, with 9 nucleotides matching TRBD2. Losses at the gene ends were 5 bases for V and 6 bases for J; bases not matched to a gene: 8. The V gene's germline CDR1 is MNHEY and CDR2 SMNVEV (reference sequence). The CDR3 has 15 residues. The CDR3 loop is CASSPLAGASNEQFF. DNA of the CDR3: TGTGCCAGCAGTCCACTAGCGGGCGCATCCAATGAGCAGTTCTTC.

V and J are TRBV10-3 and TRBJ1-1; D ambiguous. Germline CDR1 and CDR2: ENHRY and SYGVKD. The CDR3 contains 12 residues. Trimming shortened V by 2 bases and J by 7 bases, and 8 bases separated the two germline ends. The CDR3 region is CAISETDLEAFF. Written as DNA, the CDR3 is TGTGCCATCAGTGAGACGGACCTTGAAGCTTTCTTT.

The chain is built from TRBV11-2 and TRBJ1-1, with 8 bases fitting TRBD1. CDR3 size: 15 residues. The ends lost 1 base at V and 3 bases at J; junction bases unmatched: 4. Germline values: CDR1 SGHAT, CDR2 FQNNGV. CDR3 sequence reads: CASSLVVTGDTEAFF. CDR3 bases: TGTGCCAGCAGCTTAGTTGTGACAGGGGACACTGAAGCTTTCTTT.

As concerns this clone: Other DNA sequences within the sample encode an identical CDR3. The chain joins TRBV27 to TRBJ2-7, with 12 bases aligning to TRBD2. The ends lost 4 bases at V and 3 bases at J; junction bases unmatched: 4. CDR1 is MNHEY and CDR2 is SMNVEV in the germline V gene (reference sequence). This CDR3 comprises 15 residues. The CDR3 sequence: CASSSRLAGDYEQYF. Here the CDR3 DNA reads TGTGCCAGCAGTTCCAGACTAGCGGGAGACTACGAGCAGTACTTC.

The rearrangement links TRBV7-2 to TRBJ1-1; no firm D call. Germline CDR1 is SGHTA and CDR2 is FQGNSA. Trimming shortened V by 1 base and J by 1 base, and 10 bases separated the two germline ends. This CDR3 comprises 15 residues. The DNA of the CDR3 is TGTGCCAGCAGCTTAGACTTACTCGGGAACACTGAAGCTTTCTTT. Translated: CASSLDLLGNTEAFF.

The chain carries TRBV28 and TRBJ1-5, with a possible D match to TRBD1 (5 bases). The ends were cut back, 2 bases at V and 5 bases at J, with 13 bases in the middle. The CDR3 loop spans 15 amino acids. Per the germline V gene, CDR1 is MDHEN and CDR2 is SYDVKM. As DNA, the CDR3 is TGTGCCAGCAGTTTAGGGGGGTTGCTAGATCAGCCCCAGCATTTT. Residues: CASSLGGLLDQPQHF.

This clone has a single count. The rearrangement links TRBV6-1 to TRBJ1-5; D possibly corresponds to TRBD1 (6 bases). The germline V gene encodes CDR1 MNHNS and CDR2 SASEGT. The CDR3 runs 15 residues. Trimming pared 5 bases from V and 0 bases from J, leaving 11 bases between. CDR3 sequence reads: CASSLGQISNQPQHF. As DNA, the CDR3 is TGTGCCAGCAGTCTTGGACAGATTAGCAATCAGCCCCAGCATTTT.

As to this clone: Other nucleotide sequences from this sample produce the same CDR3. The chain recombines TRBV4-1 with TRBJ1-3; possible D gene TRBD1, 5 bases. This CDR3 contains 14 residues. With 3 bases removed from V and 0 bases from J, the gap between germline ends came to 6 bases. Germline V gene sequence: CDR1 MGHRA, CDR2 YSYEKL. The CDR3 DNA is TGCGCCAGCAGCCAGGGGGACTCTGGAAACACCATATATTTT. Its protein product is CASSQGDSGNTIYF.

V usage is TRBV7-6 and J usage is TRBJ2-7; D is tentatively TRBD1 or TRBD2 (5 bases each). This CDR3 has 13 residues. Trimming pared 4 bases from V and 9 bases from J, leaving 16 bases between. Looked up from germline, CDR1 is SGHVS and CDR2 is FNYEAQ. The DNA of the CDR3 is TGTGCCAGCAGCTACGAGAGGGGCGCGGGGCAGTACTTC. This sequence encodes CASSYERGAGQYF. Full variable domain (outside the CDR3, taken from reference TRBV7-6 and TRBJ2-7): GAGVSQSPRYKVTKRGQDVALRCDPISGHVSLYWYRQALGQGPEFLTYFNYEAQQDKSGLPNDRFSAERPEGSISTLTIQRTEQRDSAMYRCASSYERGAGQYFGPGTRLTVT.

The chain couples TRBV5-6 to TRBJ2-7; D is unresolved. The V gene's germline CDR1 is SGHDT and CDR2 YYEEEE. Trimming pared 3 bases from V and 4 bases from J, leaving 17 bases between. The CDR3 has 15 residues. In DNA, the CDR3 is TGTGCCAGCAGCTCAGAGAAGTGGTCGCGGTACGAGCAGTACTTC. This codes for CASSSEKWSRYEQYF.

The J gene is TRBJ2-1, the V gene TRBV6-1; D is perhaps TRBD2 (6 bases). The CDR3 runs 16 residues. Germline lookup yields CDR1 MNHNS and CDR2 SASEGT. Trimming pared 2 bases from V and 0 bases from J, leaving 11 bases between. The CDR3 nucleotides are TGTGCCAGCAGTGAATGGAGGGATAGCTCCTACAATGAGCAGTTCTTC. Residues: CASSEWRDSSYNEQFF.

The V call is TRBV2, the J call TRBJ2-5; 13 bases align to TRBD2. From germline, CDR1 is SNHLY and CDR2 FYNNEI. J lost 4 bases, V lost 2 bases, and 7 bases had no gene match. This CDR3 comprises 17 residues. CDR3 loop: CASSERTSGRLAETQYF. CDR3 sequence (DNA): TGTGCCAGCAGTGAACGGACTAGCGGGAGACTTGCAGAGACCCAGTACTTC.

CDR3 nucleotides: TGTGCCAGCAGCGTATCTAGCGGGGGATGGGGGTACAATGAGCAGTTCTTC. It specifies CASSVSSGGWGYNEQFF. V gene TRBV9 combines with J gene TRBJ2-1, with 10 bases lining up with TRBD2. The CDR3 extends over 17 amino acids. Germline V gives CDR1 SGDLS, CDR2 YYNGEE. J gave up 4 bases and V 1 base, and 8 bases lay outside the gene matches.